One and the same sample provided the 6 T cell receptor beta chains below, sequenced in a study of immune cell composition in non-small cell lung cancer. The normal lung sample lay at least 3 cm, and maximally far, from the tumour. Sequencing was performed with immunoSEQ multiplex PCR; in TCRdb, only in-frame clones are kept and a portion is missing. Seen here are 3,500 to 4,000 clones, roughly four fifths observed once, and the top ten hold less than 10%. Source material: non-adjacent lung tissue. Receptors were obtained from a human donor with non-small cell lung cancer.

CDR3 DNA sequence: TGTGCCAGCAGTCCCCCTCGAGGGGGAGGCAATCAGCCCCAGCATTTT. Translating it yields CASSPPRGGGNQPQHF. The rearrangement uses TRBV28 and TRBJ1-5, with a weak D call TRBD1 (6 bases). The germline CDR1 and CDR2 sequences are MDHEN and SYDVKM. The CDR3 runs 16 residues. The V end lost 5 bases, the J end lost 2 bases, and 16 bases lay between the germline ends. Supplemented by reference TRBV28 and TRBJ1-5, the full variable domain reads DVKVTQSSRYLVKRTGEKVFLECVQDMDHENMFWYRQDPGLGLRLIYFSYDVKMKEKGDIPEGYSVSREKKERFSLILESASTNQTSMYLCASSPPRGGGNQPQHFGDGTRLSIL.

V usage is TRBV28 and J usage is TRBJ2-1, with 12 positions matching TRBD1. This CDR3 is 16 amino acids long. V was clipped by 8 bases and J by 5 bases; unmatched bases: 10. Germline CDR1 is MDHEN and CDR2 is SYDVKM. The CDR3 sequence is CASGGKGQGANNEQFF. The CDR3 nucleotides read TGTGCCAGCGGGGGAAAGGGACAGGGGGCCAACAATGAGCAGTTCTTC. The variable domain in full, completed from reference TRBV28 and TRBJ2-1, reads DVKVTQSSRYLVKRTGEKVFLECVQDMDHENMFWYRQDPGLGLRLIYFSYDVKMKEKGDIPEGYSVSREKKERFSLILESASTNQTSMYLCASGGKGQGANNEQFFGPGTRLTVL.

The CDR3 loop reads CASSPRTGGFDTEAFF. CDR3 bases: TGTGCCAGTAGTCCACGGACAGGGGGGTTCGACACTGAAGCTTTCTTT. The chain uses TRBV19 and TRBJ1-1; 10 bases are shared with TRBD1. The CDR3 spans 16 residues. Trimming at V came to 5 bases and at J to 3 bases, leaving 9 bases not matched to a gene. CDR1 is LNHDA, CDR2 SQIVND, per germline (reference sequence).

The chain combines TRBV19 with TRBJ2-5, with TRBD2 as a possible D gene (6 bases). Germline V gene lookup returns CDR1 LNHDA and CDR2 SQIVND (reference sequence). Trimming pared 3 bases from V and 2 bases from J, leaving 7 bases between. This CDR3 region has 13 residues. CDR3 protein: CASSIGGQETQYF. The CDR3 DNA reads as TGTGCCAGTAGTATTGGGGGGCAAGAGACCCAGTACTTC. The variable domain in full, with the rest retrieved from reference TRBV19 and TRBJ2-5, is DGGITQSPKYLFRKEGQNVTLSCEQNLNHDAMYWYRQDPGQGLRLIYYSQIVNDFQKGDIAEGYSVSREKKESFPLTVTSAQKNPTAFYLCASSIGGQETQYFGPGTRLLVL.

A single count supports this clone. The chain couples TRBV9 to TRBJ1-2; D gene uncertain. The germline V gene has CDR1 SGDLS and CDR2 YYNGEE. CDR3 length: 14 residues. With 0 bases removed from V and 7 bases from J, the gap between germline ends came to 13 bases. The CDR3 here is CASSVGLTEGGYTF. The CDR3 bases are TGTGCCAGCAGCGTAGGGTTGACTGAGGGTGGCTACACCTTC. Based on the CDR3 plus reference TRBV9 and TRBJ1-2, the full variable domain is DSGVTQTPKHLITATGQRVTLRCSPRSGDLSVYWYQQSLDQGLQFLIQYYNGEERAKGNILERFSAQQFPDLHSELNLSSLELGDSALYFCASSVGLTEGGYTFGSGTRLTVV.

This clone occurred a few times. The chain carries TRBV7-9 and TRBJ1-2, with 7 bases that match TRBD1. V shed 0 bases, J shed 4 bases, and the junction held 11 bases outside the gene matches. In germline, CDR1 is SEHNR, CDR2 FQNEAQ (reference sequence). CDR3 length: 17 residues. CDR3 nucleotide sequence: TGTGCCAGCAGCTTAGCTTCTGAGACAGGGAGAGGCTATGGCTACACCTTC. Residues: CASSLASETGRGYGYTF.